This T cell receptor beta chain was identified during a study of T cell changes during pregnancy in multiple sclerosis. Trimming removed 3 bases at V and 6 bases at J, with 11 bases between. The length of the CDR3 is 13 residues. CDR1 and CDR2 (germline): SEHNR, FQNEAQ (reference sequence). The assay was immunoSEQ multiplex PCR, and TCRdb's table has in-frame clones only and misses some. The sample includes more than 35,000 clones, 91% of them seen just once. V usage is TRBV7-9 and J usage is TRBJ1-1, with D perhaps TRBD1 (5 bases). The specimen was CD8+ T cells from peripheral blood mononuclear cells, collected after pregnancy. This TCR derives from a female donor with multiple sclerosis, enrolled in a pregnancy study. CDR3 loop: CASSFTQGAEAFF. The CDR3 coding sequence is TGTGCCAGCAGCTTCACTCAAGGGGCTGAAGCTTTCTTT.